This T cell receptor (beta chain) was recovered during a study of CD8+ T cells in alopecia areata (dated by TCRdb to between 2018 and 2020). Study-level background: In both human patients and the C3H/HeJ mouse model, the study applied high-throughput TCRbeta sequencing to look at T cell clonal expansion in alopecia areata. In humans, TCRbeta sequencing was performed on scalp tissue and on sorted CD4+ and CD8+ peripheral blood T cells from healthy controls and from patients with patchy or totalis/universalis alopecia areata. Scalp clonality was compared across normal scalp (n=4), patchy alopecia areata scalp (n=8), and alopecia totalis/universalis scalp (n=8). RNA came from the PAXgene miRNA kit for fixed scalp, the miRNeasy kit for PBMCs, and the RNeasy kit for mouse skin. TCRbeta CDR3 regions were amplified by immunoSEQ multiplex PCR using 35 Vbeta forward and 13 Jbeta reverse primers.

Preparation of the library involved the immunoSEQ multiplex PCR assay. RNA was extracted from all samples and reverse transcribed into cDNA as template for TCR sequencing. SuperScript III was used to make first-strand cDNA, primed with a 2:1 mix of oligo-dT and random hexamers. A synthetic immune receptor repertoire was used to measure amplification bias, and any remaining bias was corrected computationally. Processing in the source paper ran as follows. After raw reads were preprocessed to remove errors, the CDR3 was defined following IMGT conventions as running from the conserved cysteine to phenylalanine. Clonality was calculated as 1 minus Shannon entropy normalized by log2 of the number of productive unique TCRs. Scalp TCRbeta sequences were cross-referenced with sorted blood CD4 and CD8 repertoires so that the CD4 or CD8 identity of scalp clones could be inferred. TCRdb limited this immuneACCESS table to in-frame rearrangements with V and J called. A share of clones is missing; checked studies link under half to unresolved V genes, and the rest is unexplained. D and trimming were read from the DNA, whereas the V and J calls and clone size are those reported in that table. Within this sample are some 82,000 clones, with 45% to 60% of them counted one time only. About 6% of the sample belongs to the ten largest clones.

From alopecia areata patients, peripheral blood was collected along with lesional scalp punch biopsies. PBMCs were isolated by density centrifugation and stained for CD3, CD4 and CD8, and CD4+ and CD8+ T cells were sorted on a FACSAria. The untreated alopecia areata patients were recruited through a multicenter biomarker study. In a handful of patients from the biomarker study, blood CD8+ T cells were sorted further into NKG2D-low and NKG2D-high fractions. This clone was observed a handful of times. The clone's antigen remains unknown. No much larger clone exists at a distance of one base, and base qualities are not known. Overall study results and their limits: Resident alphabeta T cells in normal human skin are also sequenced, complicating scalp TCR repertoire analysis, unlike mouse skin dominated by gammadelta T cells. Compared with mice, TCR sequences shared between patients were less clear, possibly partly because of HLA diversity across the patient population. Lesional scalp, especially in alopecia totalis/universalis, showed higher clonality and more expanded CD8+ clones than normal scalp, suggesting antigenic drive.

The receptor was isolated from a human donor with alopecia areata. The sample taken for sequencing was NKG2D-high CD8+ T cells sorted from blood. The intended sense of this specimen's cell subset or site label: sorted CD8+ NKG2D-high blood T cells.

The sequenced DNA is TGCGCCAGCAGCCAAGCCCGGACAGGGGGCTACGAGCAGTACTTC. This yields the protein CASSQARTGGYEQYF. The receptor chain draws on TRBV4-3 and TRBJ2-7, with 10 junctional bases fitting TRBD1. Per the germline V gene, LGHNA is the CDR1 and YSLEER is the CDR2. Its CDR3 holds 15 amino acids, cysteine through phenylalanine. The read is trimmed to its CDR3 DNA, 45 bases read in frame from base 1. The junction shows trimming of 1 base on V and 3 bases on J, and the gene matches do not reach 3 bases of it.